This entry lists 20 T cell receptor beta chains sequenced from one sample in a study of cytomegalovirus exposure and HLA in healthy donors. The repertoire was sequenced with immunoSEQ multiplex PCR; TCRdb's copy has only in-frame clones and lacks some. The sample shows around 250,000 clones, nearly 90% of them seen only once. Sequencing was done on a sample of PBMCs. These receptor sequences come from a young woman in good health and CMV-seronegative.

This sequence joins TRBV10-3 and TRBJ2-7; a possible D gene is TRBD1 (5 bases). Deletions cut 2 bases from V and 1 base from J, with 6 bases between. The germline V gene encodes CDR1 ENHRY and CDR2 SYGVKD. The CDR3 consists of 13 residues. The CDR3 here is CAISEDSSYEQYF. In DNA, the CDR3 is TGTGCCATCAGTGAGGACAGTTCCTACGAGCAGTACTTC.

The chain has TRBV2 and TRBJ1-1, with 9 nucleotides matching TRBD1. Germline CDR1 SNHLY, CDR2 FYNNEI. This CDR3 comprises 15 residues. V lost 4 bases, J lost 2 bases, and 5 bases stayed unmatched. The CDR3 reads CASSGGTGPNTEAFF. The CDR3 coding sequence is TGTGCCAGCAGTGGCGGGACAGGGCCTAACACTGAAGCTTTCTTT.

The CDR3 sequence is CSVGRENTGELFF. Written as DNA, the CDR3 is TGCAGCGTGGGCAGGGAGAACACCGGGGAGCTGTTTTTT. V and J are TRBV29-1 and TRBJ2-2; weak D call: TRBD1 (5 bases). V was clipped by 6 bases and J by 1 base, with 9 bases between them. The germline CDR1 and CDR2 sequences are SQVTM and ANQGSEA. The CDR3 is 13 residues long.

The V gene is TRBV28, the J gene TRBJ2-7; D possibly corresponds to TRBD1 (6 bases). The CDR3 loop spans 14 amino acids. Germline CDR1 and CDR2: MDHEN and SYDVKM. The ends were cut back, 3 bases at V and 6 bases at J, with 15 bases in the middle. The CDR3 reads CASSLWGSGVEQYF. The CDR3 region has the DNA TGTGCCAGCAGTTTGTGGGGGTCAGGGGTCGAGCAGTACTTC.

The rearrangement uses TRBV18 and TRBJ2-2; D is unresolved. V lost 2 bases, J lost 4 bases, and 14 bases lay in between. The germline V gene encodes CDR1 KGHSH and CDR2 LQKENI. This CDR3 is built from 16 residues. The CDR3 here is CASSPEEASVTGELFF. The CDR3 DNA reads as TGTGCCAGCTCACCAGAAGAAGCTTCGGTCACCGGGGAGCTGTTTTTT.

CDR3 region: CASSPLSAGTSYNEQFF. The DNA of the CDR3 is TGCGCCAGCAGCCCTCTGTCGGCGGGGACCTCCTACAATGAGCAGTTCTTC. This rearrangement joins TRBV4-1 to TRBJ2-1; D may be TRBD2 (6 bases). The CDR3 has 17 residues. Germline lookup yields CDR1 MGHRA and CDR2 YSYEKL. Trimming removed 4 bases from V and 0 bases from J, with 16 bases in between.

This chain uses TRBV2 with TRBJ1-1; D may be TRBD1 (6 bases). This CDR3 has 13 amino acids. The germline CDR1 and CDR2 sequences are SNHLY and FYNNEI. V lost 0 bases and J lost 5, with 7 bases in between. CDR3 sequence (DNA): TGTGCCAGCAGTGAAGCTCAGGGGACTGAAGCTTTCTTT. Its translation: CASSEAQGTEAFF.

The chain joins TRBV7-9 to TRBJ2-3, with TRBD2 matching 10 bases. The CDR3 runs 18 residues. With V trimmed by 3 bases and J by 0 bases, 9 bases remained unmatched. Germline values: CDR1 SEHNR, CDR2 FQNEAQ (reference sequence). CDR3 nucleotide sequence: TGTGCCAGCAGCTTCATCATCAGACTAGCGGGCAGCACAGATACGCAGTATTTT. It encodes CASSFIIRLAGSTDTQYF.

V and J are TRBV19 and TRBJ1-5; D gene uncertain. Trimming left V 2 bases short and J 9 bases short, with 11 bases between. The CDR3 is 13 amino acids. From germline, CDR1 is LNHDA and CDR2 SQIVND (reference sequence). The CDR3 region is CASSISGPGPQHF. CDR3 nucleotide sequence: TGTGCCAGTAGTATATCCGGCCCGGGGCCCCAGCATTTT. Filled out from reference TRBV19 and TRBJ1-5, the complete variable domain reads DGGITQSPKYLFRKEGQNVTLSCEQNLNHDAMYWYRQDPGQGLRLIYYSQIVNDFQKGDIAEGYSVSREKKESFPLTVTSAQKNPTAFYLCASSISGPGPQHFGDGTRLSIL.

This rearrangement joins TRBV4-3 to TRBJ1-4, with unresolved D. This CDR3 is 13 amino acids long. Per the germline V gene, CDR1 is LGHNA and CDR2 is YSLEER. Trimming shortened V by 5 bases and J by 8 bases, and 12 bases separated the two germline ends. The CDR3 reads CASSAGVTEKLFF. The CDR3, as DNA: TGCGCCAGCAGCGCGGGAGTCACCGAAAAACTGTTTTTT.

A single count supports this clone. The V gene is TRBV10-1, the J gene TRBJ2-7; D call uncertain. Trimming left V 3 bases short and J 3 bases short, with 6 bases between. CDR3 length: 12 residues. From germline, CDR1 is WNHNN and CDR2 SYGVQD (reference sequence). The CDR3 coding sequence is TGCGCCAGCAGTGATCCGAGCTACGAGCAGTACTTC. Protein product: CASSDPSYEQYF.

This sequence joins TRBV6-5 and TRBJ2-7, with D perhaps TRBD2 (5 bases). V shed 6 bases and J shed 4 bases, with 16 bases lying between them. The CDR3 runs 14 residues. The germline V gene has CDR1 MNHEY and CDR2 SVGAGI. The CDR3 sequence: CASSGGRELYEQYF. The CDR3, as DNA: TGTGCCAGCAGCGGTGGTAGGGAGCTTTACGAGCAGTACTTC.

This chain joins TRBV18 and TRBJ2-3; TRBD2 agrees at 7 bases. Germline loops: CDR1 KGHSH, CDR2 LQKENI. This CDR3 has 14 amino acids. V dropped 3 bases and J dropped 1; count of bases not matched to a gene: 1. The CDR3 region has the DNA TGTGCCAGCTCACCTACTAGCGGCACAGATACGCAGTATTTT. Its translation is CASSPTSGTDTQYF.

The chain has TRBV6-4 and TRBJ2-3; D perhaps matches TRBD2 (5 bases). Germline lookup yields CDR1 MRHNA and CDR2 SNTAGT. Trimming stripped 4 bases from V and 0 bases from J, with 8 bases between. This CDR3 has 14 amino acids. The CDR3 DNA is TGTGCCAGCAGTGTCGGGATGAGCACAGATACGCAGTATTTT. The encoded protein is CASSVGMSTDTQYF.

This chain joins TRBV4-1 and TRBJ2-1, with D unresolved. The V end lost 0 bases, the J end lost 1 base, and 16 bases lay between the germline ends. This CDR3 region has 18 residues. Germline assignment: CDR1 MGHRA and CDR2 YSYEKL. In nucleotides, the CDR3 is TGCGCCAGCAGCCAAGATCCAGCAGGCTTCGAATCCTACAATGAGCAGTTCTTC. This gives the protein CASSQDPAGFESYNEQFF.

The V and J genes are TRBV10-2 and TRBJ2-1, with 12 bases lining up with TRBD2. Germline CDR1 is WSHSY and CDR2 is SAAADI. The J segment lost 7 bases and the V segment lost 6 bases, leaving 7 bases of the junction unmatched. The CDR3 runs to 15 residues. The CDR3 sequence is CASRRTSGALNEQFF. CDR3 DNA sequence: TGCGCCAGCAGGAGGACTAGCGGGGCCCTAAATGAGCAGTTCTTC.

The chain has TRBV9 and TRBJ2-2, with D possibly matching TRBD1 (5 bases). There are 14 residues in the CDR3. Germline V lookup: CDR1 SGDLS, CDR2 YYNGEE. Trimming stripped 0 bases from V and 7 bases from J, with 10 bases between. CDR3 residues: CASSVVGVGGELFF. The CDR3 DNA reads TGTGCCAGCAGCGTAGTAGGGGTAGGCGGGGAGCTGTTTTTT. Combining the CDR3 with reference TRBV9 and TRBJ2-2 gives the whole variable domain DSGVTQTPKHLITATGQRVTLRCSPRSGDLSVYWYQQSLDQGLQFLIQYYNGEERAKGNILERFSAQQFPDLHSELNLSSLELGDSALYFCASSVVGVGGELFFGEGSRLTVL.

CDR3 sequence reads: CAWLPSESSYTF. CDR3 coding DNA: TGTGCCTGGCTCCCATCTGAGTCGAGCTACACCTTC. The chain joins TRBV30 to TRBJ1-2, with D hard to call. Germline CDR1 is GTSNPN and CDR2 is SVGIG (reference sequence). The V end was cut by 5 bases, the J end by 9 bases, with 16 bases between. The CDR3 totals 12 residues.

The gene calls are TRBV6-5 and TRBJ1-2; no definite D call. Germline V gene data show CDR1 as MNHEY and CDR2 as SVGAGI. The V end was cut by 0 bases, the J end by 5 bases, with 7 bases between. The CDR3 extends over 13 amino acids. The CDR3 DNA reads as TGTGCCAGCAGTTACTCAGAGTTATATGGCTACACCTTC. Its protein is CASSYSELYGYTF.

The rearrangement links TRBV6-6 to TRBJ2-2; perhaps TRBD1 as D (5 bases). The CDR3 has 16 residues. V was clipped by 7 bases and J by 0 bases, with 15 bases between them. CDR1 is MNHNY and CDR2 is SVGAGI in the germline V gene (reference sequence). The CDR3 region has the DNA TGTGCCAGCAAAGTTACGACAGCTGCGAACACCGGGGAGCTGTTTTTT. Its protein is CASKVTTAANTGELFF.